This is a list of T cell receptor beta chains from one sample in a study of shared clonotypes between healthy human individuals. Libraries were prepared by immunoSEQ multiplex PCR; TCRdb keeps only in-frame clonotypes and omits some of them. Found here are a few million clones, 85% to 95% of them singletons; the top ten hold about 0.41%. The sequencing sample was made of naive CD4+ T cells from PBMCs. All receptors derive from a man younger than 35 in good health. Some clones in this sample may be carry-over from other donors' samples. CDR3s leave out the opening cysteine and the closing phenylalanine or tryptophan. Size is stated for part of the rows, as once, few or many counts, or as a class when the clone is expanded.

TRBJ1-4	NA	TRBV5-6	ASSPRRGANEKLF
TRBJ1-1	NA	TRBV18	ASSPLAGVGDTEAF
TRBJ2-3	NA	TRBV5-1	ASSLPPDTQY
TRBJ2-2	once	TRBV13	ASSFLAGRYTGELF
TRBJ2-6	NA	TRBV7-9	ASSLAVPGANVLT
TRBJ1-4	NA	TRBV6-4	ASSPKDRREYNEKLF
TRBJ2-3	NA	TRBV9	ASSPRLVQGGDTQY
TRBJ1-1	NA	TRBV7-6	ASSDTSGLGAF
TRBJ2-1	few	TRBV5-1	ASSRPLAGNSYNEQF
TRBJ2-3	NA	TRBV12-1	ASSHARDRGRRDTQY
TRBJ1-1	NA	TRBV5-1	ASSPGHTVLNTEAF
TRBJ1-1	NA	TRBV6-5	ASSPFGTMNTEAF
TRBJ2-1	NA	TRBV7-3	ASSLIGGMYNEQF
TRBJ2-7	NA	TRBV15	ATSRDRASYEQY
TRBJ1-1	NA	TRBV27	ASRGTRQSTEAF
TRBJ2-2	NA	TRBV7-2	ASSLRLAGTGELF
TRBJ2-2	NA	TRBV16	ASSQSGGSGELF
TRBJ2-7	NA	TRBV13	ASSFRGVEQY